The 5 T cell receptor beta chains presented below share a single source sample, sequenced in a study of control samples from healthy donors and cancer patients. Data came from immunoSEQ multiplex PCR; TCRdb stores just in-frame clones and leaves some out. The table has 90,000 to 100,000 clones, 79% seen once. The sequenced sample was blood. The receptor set was obtained from a woman younger than 45 in good health.

J is TRBJ1-2 and V is TRBV21-1. TRBV21-1 is flagged as a pseudogene. CDR3 length equals 14 residues. The CDR3: CASSSRDLNYGYTF. DNA of the CDR3: TGTGCCAGCAGCTCCCGGGACCTTAACTATGGCTACACCTTC.

The CDR3: CASSPRRQVNYGYTF. In DNA, the CDR3 is TGTGCCAGCAGCCCCCGCCGGCAGGTAAACTATGGCTACACCTTC. This sequence joins TRBV3-1 (or the pseudogene TRBV3-2) and TRBJ1-2; the D is unclear. V lost 4 bases, J lost 2 bases, and 14 bases lay in between. Per germline, CDR1 LGHDT and CDR2 YNNKEL (reference sequence). The CDR3 is 15 residues long.

V and J are TRBV14 and TRBJ2-2, with D maybe TRBD1 (5 bases). The CDR3 loop spans 16 amino acids. Trimming shortened V by 4 bases and J by 2 bases, and 14 bases separated the two germline ends. Germline V CDR1 and CDR2: SGHDN, FVKESK. In DNA form, the CDR3 reads TGTGCCAGCAGCCCGAGGCTCCAGGGAAACACCGGGGAGCTGTTTTTT. Encoded protein: CASSPRLQGNTGELFF.

The chain links TRBV7-6 to TRBJ1-2, with 9 bases aligning to TRBD1. The CDR3 loop spans 16 amino acids. CDR1 SGHVS and CDR2 FNYEAQ come from the germline V gene. The V segment lost 4 bases and the J segment 1 base; nucleotides outside the gene matches: 7. CDR3 nucleotide sequence: TGTGCCAGCAGCTGGGGACAGGGAAAACTTAACTATGGCTACACCTTC. It encodes CASSWGQGKLNYGYTF.

The rearrangement uses TRBV7-3 and TRBJ2-3, with 9 bases that match TRBD2. V shed 4 bases and J 4 bases; nucleotides not matched to a gene: 12. Per germline, CDR1 SGHTA and CDR2 FQGTGA. The CDR3 covers 17 residues. CDR3 sequence: CASSSSRRGGRADTQYF. The CDR3 nucleotides read TGTGCCAGCAGCTCCTCGCGGCGGGGGGGCCGCGCAGATACGCAGTATTTT.